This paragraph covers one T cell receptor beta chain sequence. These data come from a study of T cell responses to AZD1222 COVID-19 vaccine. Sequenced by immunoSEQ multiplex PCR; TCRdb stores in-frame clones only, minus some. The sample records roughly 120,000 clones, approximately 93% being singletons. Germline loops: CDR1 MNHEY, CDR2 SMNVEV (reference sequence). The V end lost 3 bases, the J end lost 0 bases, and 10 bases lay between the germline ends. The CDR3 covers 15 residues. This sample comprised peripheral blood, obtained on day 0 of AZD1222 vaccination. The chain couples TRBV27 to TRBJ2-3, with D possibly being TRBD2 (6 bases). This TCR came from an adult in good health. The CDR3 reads CASSFLASSTDTQYF. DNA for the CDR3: TGTGCCAGCAGTTTTCTAGCGTCTAGCACAGATACGCAGTATTTT.